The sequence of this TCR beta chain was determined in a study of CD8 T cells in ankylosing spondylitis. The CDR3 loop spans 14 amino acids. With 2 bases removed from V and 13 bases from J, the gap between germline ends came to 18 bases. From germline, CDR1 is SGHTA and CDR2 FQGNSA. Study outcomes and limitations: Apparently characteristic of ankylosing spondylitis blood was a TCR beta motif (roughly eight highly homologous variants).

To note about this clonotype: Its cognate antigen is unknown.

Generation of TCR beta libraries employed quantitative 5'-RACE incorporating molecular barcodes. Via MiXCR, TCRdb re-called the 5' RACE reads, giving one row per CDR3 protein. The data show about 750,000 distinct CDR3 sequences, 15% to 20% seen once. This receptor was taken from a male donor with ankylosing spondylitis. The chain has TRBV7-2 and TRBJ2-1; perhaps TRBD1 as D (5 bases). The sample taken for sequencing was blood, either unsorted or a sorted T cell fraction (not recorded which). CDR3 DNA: TGTGCCAGCAGCTTAAATGGGTACACTGGGGCCCAGTTCTTC. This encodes CASSLNGYTGAQFF.